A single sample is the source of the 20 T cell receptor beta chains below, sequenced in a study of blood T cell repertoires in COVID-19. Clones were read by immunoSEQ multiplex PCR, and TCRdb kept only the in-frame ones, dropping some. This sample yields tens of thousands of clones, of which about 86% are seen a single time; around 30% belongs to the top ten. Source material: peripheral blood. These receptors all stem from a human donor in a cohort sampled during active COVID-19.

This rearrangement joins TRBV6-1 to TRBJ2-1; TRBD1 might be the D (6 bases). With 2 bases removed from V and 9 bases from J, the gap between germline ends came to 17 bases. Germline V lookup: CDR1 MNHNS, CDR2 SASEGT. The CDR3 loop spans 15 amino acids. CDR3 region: CASSEMSDSRAEQFF. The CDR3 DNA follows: TGTGCCAGCAGTGAAATGTCGGACAGTCGGGCTGAGCAGTTCTTC.

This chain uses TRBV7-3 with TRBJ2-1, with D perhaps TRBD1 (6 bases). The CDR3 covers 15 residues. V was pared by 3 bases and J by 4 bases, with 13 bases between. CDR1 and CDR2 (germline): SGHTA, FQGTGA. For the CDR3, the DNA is TGTGCCAGCAGCTTGGGGCAGGGGCTATACAATGAGCAGTTCTTC. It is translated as CASSLGQGLYNEQFF. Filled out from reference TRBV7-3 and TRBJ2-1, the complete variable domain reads GAGVSQTPSNKVTEKGKYVELRCDPISGHTALYWYRQSLGQGPEFLIYFQGTGAADDSGLPNDRFFAVRPEGSVSTLKIQRTERGDSAVYLCASSLGQGLYNEQFFGPGTRLTVL.

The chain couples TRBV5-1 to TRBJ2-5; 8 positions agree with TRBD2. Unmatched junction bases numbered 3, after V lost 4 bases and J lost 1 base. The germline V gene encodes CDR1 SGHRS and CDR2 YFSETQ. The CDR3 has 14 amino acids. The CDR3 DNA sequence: TGCGCCAGCAGCCCCGGGGGGGGCCAAGAGACCCAGTACTTC. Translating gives CASSPGGGQETQYF.

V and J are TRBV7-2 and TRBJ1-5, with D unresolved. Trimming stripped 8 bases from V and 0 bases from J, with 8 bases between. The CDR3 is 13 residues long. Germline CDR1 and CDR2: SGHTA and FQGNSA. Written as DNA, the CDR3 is TGTGCCAGCGGAGGGTATAGCAATCAGCCCCAGCATTTT. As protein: CASGGYSNQPQHF.

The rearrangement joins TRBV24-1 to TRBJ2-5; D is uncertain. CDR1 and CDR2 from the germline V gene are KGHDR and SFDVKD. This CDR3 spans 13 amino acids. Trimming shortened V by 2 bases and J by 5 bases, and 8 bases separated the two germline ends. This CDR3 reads CATSDSPRETQYF. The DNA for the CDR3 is TGTGCCACCAGTGATTCCCCCCGGGAGACCCAGTACTTC.

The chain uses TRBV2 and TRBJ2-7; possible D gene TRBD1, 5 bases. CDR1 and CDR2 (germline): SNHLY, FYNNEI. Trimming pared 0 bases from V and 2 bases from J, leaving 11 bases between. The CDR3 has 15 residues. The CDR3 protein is CASSEALPGPYEQYF. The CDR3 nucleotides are TGTGCCAGCAGTGAAGCGCTTCCAGGGCCCTACGAGCAGTACTTC.

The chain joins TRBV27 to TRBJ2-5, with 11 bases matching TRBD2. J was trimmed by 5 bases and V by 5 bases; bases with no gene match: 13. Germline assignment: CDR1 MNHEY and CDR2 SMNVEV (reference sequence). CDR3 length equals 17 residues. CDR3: CASSRVGLAGGGETQYF. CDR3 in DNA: TGTGCCAGCAGTCGAGTTGGACTAGCGGGCGGCGGGGAGACCCAGTACTTC.

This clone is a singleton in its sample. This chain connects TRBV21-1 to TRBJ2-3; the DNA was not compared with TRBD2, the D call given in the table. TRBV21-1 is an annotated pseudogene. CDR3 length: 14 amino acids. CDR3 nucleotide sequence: TGTGCCAGCGTTACGGGGGGGTACTTGGCCCATGGGTATTTT. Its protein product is CASVTGGYLAHGYF.

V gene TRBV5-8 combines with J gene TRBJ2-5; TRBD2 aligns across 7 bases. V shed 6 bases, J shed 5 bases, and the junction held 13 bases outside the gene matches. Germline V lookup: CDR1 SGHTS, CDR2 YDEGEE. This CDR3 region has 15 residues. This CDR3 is CASTRSGLTSETQYF. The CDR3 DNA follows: TGTGCCAGCACCCGTAGCGGGCTTACCAGCGAGACCCAGTACTTC.

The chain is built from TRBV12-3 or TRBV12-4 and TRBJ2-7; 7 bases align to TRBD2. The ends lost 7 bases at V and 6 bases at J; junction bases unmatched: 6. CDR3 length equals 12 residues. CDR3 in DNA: TGTGCCAGCAATCTGGGAGGGAGCGAGCAGTACTTC. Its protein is CASNLGGSEQYF.

CDR3 in DNA: TGTGCCAGTAGGCTGACAGGGGGCAACACCGGGGAGCTGTTTTTT. Protein product: CASRLTGGNTGELFF. The genes are TRBV19 and TRBJ2-2, with 10 bases matching TRBD1. CDR3 length equals 15 residues. Looked up from germline, CDR1 is LNHDA and CDR2 is SQIVND (reference sequence). The V segment lost 6 bases and the J segment 2 bases; nucleotides outside the gene matches: 3.

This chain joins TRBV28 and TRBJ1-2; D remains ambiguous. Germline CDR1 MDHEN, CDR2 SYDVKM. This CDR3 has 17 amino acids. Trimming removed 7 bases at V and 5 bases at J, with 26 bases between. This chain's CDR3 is CASNLSGWQSMMYGYTF. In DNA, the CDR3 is TGTGCCAGCAACCTCTCCGGGTGGCAGAGCATGATGTATGGCTACACCTTC.

The CDR3 DNA is TGTGCCAGCTCACCCGACAGGGCGGGAGGAGAGACCCAGTACTTC. Amino acid sequence: CASSPDRAGGETQYF. This chain uses TRBV18 with TRBJ2-5; D may be TRBD2 (8 bases). In germline, CDR1 is KGHSH, CDR2 LQKENI. V lost 3 bases and J 4 bases, leaving 15 bases between the germline ends. This CDR3 comprises 15 residues.

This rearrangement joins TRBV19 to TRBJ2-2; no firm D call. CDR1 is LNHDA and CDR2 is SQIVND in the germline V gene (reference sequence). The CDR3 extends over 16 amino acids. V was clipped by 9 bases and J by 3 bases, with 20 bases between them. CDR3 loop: CASPPLPEMDTGELFF. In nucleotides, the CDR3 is TGTGCCAGCCCTCCGCTACCCGAAATGGACACCGGGGAGCTGTTTTTT.

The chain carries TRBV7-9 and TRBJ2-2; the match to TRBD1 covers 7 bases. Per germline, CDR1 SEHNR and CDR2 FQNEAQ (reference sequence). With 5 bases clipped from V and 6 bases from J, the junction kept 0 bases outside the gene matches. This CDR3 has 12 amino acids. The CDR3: CASSQGAGELFF. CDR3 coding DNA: TGTGCCAGCAGCCAGGGGGCCGGGGAGCTGTTTTTT.

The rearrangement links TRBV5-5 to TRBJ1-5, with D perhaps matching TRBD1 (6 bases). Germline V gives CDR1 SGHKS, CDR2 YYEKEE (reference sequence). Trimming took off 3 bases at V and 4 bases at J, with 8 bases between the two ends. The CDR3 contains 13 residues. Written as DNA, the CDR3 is TGTGCCAGCAGCTGGGGACAAAATCAGCCCCAGCATTTT. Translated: CASSWGQNQPQHF.

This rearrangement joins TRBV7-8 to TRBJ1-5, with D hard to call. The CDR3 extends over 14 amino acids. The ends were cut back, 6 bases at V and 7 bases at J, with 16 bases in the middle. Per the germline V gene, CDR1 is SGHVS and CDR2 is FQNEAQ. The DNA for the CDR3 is TGTGCCAGCAGTCACCGGAGGGAGGACCAGCCCCAGCATTTT. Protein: CASSHRREDQPQHF.

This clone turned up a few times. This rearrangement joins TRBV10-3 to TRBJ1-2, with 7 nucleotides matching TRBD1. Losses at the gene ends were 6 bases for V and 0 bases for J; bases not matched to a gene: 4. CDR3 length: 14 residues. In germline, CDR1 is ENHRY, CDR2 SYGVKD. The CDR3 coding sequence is TGTGCCATCAGCCCGGGACAGACTAACTATGGCTACACCTTC. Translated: CAISPGQTNYGYTF.

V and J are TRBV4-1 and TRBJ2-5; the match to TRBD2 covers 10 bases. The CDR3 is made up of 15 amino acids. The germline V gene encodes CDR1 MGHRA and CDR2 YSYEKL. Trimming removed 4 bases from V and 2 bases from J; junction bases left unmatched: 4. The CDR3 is CASSPVAGGQETQYF. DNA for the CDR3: TGCGCCAGCAGCCCTGTAGCGGGGGGACAAGAGACCCAGTACTTC.

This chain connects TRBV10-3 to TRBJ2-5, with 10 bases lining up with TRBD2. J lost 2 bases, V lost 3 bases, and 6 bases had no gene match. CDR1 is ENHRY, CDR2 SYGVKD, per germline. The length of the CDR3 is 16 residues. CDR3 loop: CAISEQRTSGQETQYF. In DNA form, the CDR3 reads TGTGCCATCAGTGAACAACGGACTAGCGGACAAGAGACCCAGTACTTC.